The T cell receptor beta chain described here comes from a study of T cell clonality in common variable immunodeficiency. Assay used: immunoSEQ multiplex PCR; TCRdb lists only in-frame clones, some missing. Altogether tens of thousands of clones were found in the sample, and no singletons occur. Study conclusions and caveats: Compared with healthy controls, CVID subjects showed increased TCRbeta clonality, mostly in about a third. CVID subjects shared fewer TCRbeta clones than healthy controls did.

This clone was seen many times. Antigen unknown. Most patients and controls had Caucasian heritage. The clonotype originates from a person aged 18 to 70 in good health. The source material was peripheral blood mononuclear cells.

The part of the CDR3 DNA that was read is TGTGCCAGCTCCGGAGGAGGGTTCTACAATGAG. Protein sequence: CASSGGGFYNE. The full CDR3 protein is CASSGGGFYNEQFF. This chain connects TRBV18 to TRBJ2-1, with D possibly matching TRBD2 (6 bases). Read coverage stops 3 residues before the CDR3 terminus; the germline J gene supplies the remainder. Germline V gene data show CDR1 as KGHSH and CDR2 as LQKENI. Between the trimmed V and J ends, which lost 6 bases and 3 bases, there was a span of 12 bases. The CDR3 extends over 14 amino acids.